These 21 T cell receptor beta chains were all obtained from the same sample, sequenced in a study of beta chain features in type 1 diabetes. Investigators reverse transcribed all isolated RNA, so they sequenced expressed TCRB transcripts. Sequencing used immunoSEQ multiplex PCR; TCRdb keeps in-frame clones, though not all of them. The sample consists of around 170,000 clones, approximately 8.7% of them appearing once. Study-level results: Across all four CD4+ subsets, people with type 1 diabetes showed modestly shorter TCRB CDR3s.

Their antigens are not known. Sequenced sample: central memory CD4+ T cells from blood. The receptors here all came from a woman younger than 45 with type 1 diabetes.

The rearrangement joins TRBV9 to TRBJ2-5; 8 bases are a match to TRBD2. The junction had 6 bases not matched to a gene; V was cut back by 0 bases and J by 2 bases. This CDR3 spans 16 amino acids. Germline V lookup: CDR1 SGDLS, CDR2 YYNGEE. The CDR3 region is CASSVGLAGPQETQYF. The CDR3 bases are TGTGCCAGCAGCGTAGGCCTAGCGGGCCCTCAAGAGACCCAGTACTTC.

This clone was observed a few times. The CDR3 bases are TGTGCCAGCAGCTCTCAGGGGGCGGGGTACACTGAAGCTTTCTTT. Protein sequence: CASSSQGAGYTEAFF. V usage is TRBV5-6 and J usage is TRBJ1-1; 8 bases line up with TRBD1. The length of the CDR3 is 15 residues. J gave up 3 bases and V 3 bases, and 7 bases lay outside the gene matches. The V gene's germline CDR1 is SGHDT and CDR2 YYEEEE.

This clone has more than one count but fewer than ten. The gene calls are TRBV2 and TRBJ2-1, with D perhaps matching TRBD1 (6 bases). The germline V and J ends were trimmed by 1 base and 9 bases, with 10 bases remaining between them. The CDR3 sequence is 13 residues long. Germline loops: CDR1 SNHLY, CDR2 FYNNEI. CDR3 loop: CASSEEAGAEQFF. CDR3 nucleotide sequence: TGTGCCAGCAGTGAAGAAGCAGGGGCTGAGCAGTTCTTC.

This clone was picked up a small number of times. The chain is built from TRBV11-2 and TRBJ2-2; D unresolved. CDR1 is SGHAT, CDR2 FQNNGV, per germline. The CDR3 is made up of 13 amino acids. The V end lost 2 bases, the J end lost 5 bases, and 6 bases lay between the germline ends. The CDR3 sequence is CASSLPGTGELFF. The CDR3 DNA is TGTGCCAGCAGCTTACCCGGGACCGGGGAGCTGTTTTTT.

This chain joins TRBV27 and TRBJ1-1; a possible D gene is TRBD1 (6 bases). In germline, CDR1 is MNHEY, CDR2 SMNVEV (reference sequence). The V end lost 6 bases, the J end lost 9 bases, and 11 bases lay between the germline ends. The CDR3 is 11 amino acids. The CDR3 DNA reads TGTGCCAGCAGGGCTACAGGGCAAGCTTTCTTT. This sequence encodes CASRATGQAFF.

This clone was found a few times. V and J are TRBV13 and TRBJ2-1; tentative D call: TRBD2 (5 bases). The germline V and J ends were trimmed by 8 bases and 10 bases, with 18 bases remaining between them. The CDR3 has 13 residues. Looked up from germline, CDR1 is PRHDT and CDR2 is FYEKMQ (reference sequence). The CDR3 DNA sequence: TGTGCCAGCGGGTTGTATCTGGGGAGAGAGCAGTTCTTC. Protein: CASGLYLGREQFF.

As DNA, the CDR3 is TGTGCCAGCAGTTCCCCGGCGGGAGGCGGAACAGATACGCAGTATTTT. It is translated as CASSSPAGGGTDTQYF. The chain links TRBV27 to TRBJ2-3, with TRBD2 matching over 8 bases. The germline gives CDR1 MNHEY, CDR2 SMNVEV (reference sequence). After removal of 4 bases from V and 3 bases from J, the junction contained 9 bases not matched to a gene. CDR3 length equals 16 residues.

The chain joins TRBV7-3 to TRBJ2-1; 9 bases map to TRBD2. CDR1 is SGHTA, CDR2 FQGTGA, per germline. V was clipped by 1 base and J by 7 bases; unmatched bases: 14. The CDR3 length is 18 residues. The CDR3 DNA reads TGTGCCAGCAGCTTAAAGCCCGTATTAGCGGGAGAGAAGAATGAGCAGTTCTTC. It yields the protein CASSLKPVLAGEKNEQFF. Complete variable domain (other parts from reference TRBV7-3 and TRBJ2-1): GAGVSQTPSNKVTEKGKYVELRCDPISGHTALYWYRQSLGQGPEFLIYFQGTGAADDSGLPNDRFFAVRPEGSVSTLKIQRTERGDSAVYLCASSLKPVLAGEKNEQFFGPGTRLTVL.

Only a few counts were recorded for this clone. This sequence joins TRBV5-4 and TRBJ2-5, with TRBD2 identical over 7 bases. The V gene end was trimmed by 4 bases and the J gene end by 1 base; junction bases not matched to a gene: 4. The CDR3 totals 14 residues. Germline V lookup: CDR1 SGHNT, CDR2 YYREEE (reference sequence). The chain's CDR3 is CASSQPGGQETQYF. The CDR3 bases are TGTGCCAGCAGCCAACCGGGGGGCCAAGAGACCCAGTACTTC.

In this sample, this clone turned up a few times. Other DNA sequences in this sample translate to the same CDR3. The CDR3 coding sequence is TGCAGTGCTAGACAGCAAGAGACCCAGTACTTC. It encodes CSARQQETQYF. This chain connects TRBV20-1 to TRBJ2-5; no clear D. V was cut by 2 bases and J by 2 bases, with 3 bases left in between. In germline, CDR1 is DFQATT, CDR2 SNEGSKA (reference sequence). The CDR3 runs 11 residues.

The chain couples TRBV11-2 to TRBJ1-5, with D maybe TRBD1 (5 bases). V lost 8 bases and J 5 bases, leaving 13 bases between the germline ends. In germline, CDR1 is SGHAT, CDR2 FQNNGV. The CDR3 runs to 13 residues. The CDR3 here is CASAPGVYQPQHF. CDR3 nucleotides: TGTGCCAGCGCGCCGGGGGTTTATCAGCCCCAGCATTTT.

This clone was seen a few times. This chain joins TRBV4-2 and TRBJ1-5; a possible D gene is TRBD1 (6 bases). V lost 0 bases and J lost 9, with 18 bases in between. This CDR3 contains 16 residues. CDR1 is LGHNA, CDR2 YNFKEQ, per germline. CDR3 region: CASSQDQGRQSGPQHF. The CDR3 bases are TGTGCCAGCAGCCAAGATCAGGGGCGGCAATCAGGGCCCCAGCATTTT.

In this sample, this clone turned up a few times. The chain employs TRBV28 and TRBJ1-2; 9 nucleotides align to TRBD1. J gave up 5 bases and V 5 bases, and 3 bases lay outside the gene matches. Germline CDR1 and CDR2: MDHEN and SYDVKM. This CDR3 has 13 residues. The CDR3 spells CASSIGTGYGYTF. The CDR3, as DNA: TGTGCCAGCAGTATCGGGACAGGGTATGGCTACACCTTC.

There are a few counts of this clone. The genes are TRBV29-1 and TRBJ2-2; possible D gene TRBD1, 5 bases. This CDR3 region has 13 residues. V was cut by 5 bases and J by 3 bases, with 10 bases left in between. Germline CDR1 SQVTM, CDR2 ANQGSEA. CDR3 amino acids: CSVSRDDTGELFF. Written as DNA, the CDR3 is TGCAGCGTTAGCAGGGATGACACCGGGGAGCTGTTTTTT.

The J gene is TRBJ2-5, the V gene TRBV29-1; 9 bases are shared with TRBD2. The CDR3 extends over 15 amino acids. Germline values: CDR1 SQVTM, CDR2 ANQGSEA. V lost 5 bases, J lost 5 bases, and 12 bases stayed unmatched. This CDR3 is CSVYRSGGAMETQYF. For the CDR3, the DNA is TGCAGCGTTTACCGTAGCGGGGGAGCGATGGAGACCCAGTACTTC.

The genes are TRBV30 and TRBJ2-5, with D unresolved. With 2 bases removed from V and 5 bases from J, the gap between germline ends came to 9 bases. The length of the CDR3 is 12 residues. Germline V lookup: CDR1 GTSNPN, CDR2 SVGIG (reference sequence). CDR3: CAWSRVHETQYF. The CDR3 DNA sequence: TGTGCCTGGAGTCGGGTTCACGAGACCCAGTACTTC. Drawing the rest from reference TRBV30 and TRBJ2-5, the complete variable domain is SQTIHQWPATLVQPVGSPLSLECTVEGTSNPNLYWYRQAAGRGLQLLFYSVGIGQISSEVPQNLSASRPQDRQFILSSKKLLLSDSGFYLCAWSRVHETQYFGPGTRLLVL.

V and J are TRBV28 and TRBJ2-3; 9 bases are a match to TRBD1. V was clipped by 6 bases and J by 7 bases; unmatched bases: 8. CDR3 length: 14 amino acids. In germline, CDR1 is MDHEN, CDR2 SYDVKM. CDR3 nucleotide sequence: TGTGCCAGCAGACGAACAGGGGGCTGGAATACGCAGTATTTT. Translating gives CASRRTGGWNTQYF.

This clone was picked up a small number of times. The chain links TRBV19 to TRBJ1-5, with D possibly TRBD1 on 6 matching bases. The germline V and J ends were trimmed by 5 bases and 4 bases, with 9 bases remaining between them. CDR1 and CDR2 from the germline V gene are LNHDA and SQIVND (reference sequence). The CDR3 covers 13 residues. Here the CDR3 DNA reads TGTGCCAGTAGTTACAGGGTTAATCAGCCCCAGCATTTT. Translated, it gives CASSYRVNQPQHF. Full variable domain (outside the CDR3, taken from reference TRBV19 and TRBJ1-5): DGGITQSPKYLFRKEGQNVTLSCEQNLNHDAMYWYRQDPGQGLRLIYYSQIVNDFQKGDIAEGYSVSREKKESFPLTVTSAQKNPTAFYLCASSYRVNQPQHFGDGTRLSIL.

The CDR3: CASSEEGTDTQYF. The CDR3 coding sequence is TGCGCCAGCAGCGAAGAGGGCACAGATACGCAGTATTTT. J is TRBJ2-3 and V is TRBV5-1; D is undetermined. The V gene's germline CDR1 is SGHRS and CDR2 YFSETQ. Trimming left V 4 bases short and J 1 base short, with 7 bases between. The CDR3 is 13 amino acids.

This chain connects TRBV28 to TRBJ1-1; TRBD1 aligns across 10 bases. The CDR3 is 14 amino acids. Per germline, CDR1 MDHEN and CDR2 SYDVKM. The V gene end was trimmed by 8 bases and the J gene end by 3 bases; junction bases not matched to a gene: 6. CDR3 loop: CASPPGTGDTEAFF. The DNA of the CDR3 is TGTGCCAGCCCGCCCGGGACAGGGGACACTGAAGCTTTCTTT.

The rearrangement uses TRBV2 and TRBJ2-1, with no clear D. Germline V CDR1 and CDR2: SNHLY, FYNNEI. V shed 5 bases and J shed 4 bases, with 9 bases lying between them. This CDR3 spans 13 amino acids. Here the CDR3 DNA reads TGTGCCAGCAGTCCCGACTTGTACAATGAGCAGTTCTTC. This codes for CASSPDLYNEQFF.